What follows are 32 T cell receptor beta chains derived from one specimen sequenced in a study of blood T cell repertoires in COVID-19. The protocol was immunoSEQ multiplex PCR, while the TCRdb copy is restricted to in-frame clones and leaves out a portion. The sample has under 100,000 clones, 75% to 90% seen once. Material: peripheral blood. These TCRs come from a male donor with acute or convalescent COVID-19.

The V gene is TRBV4-2, the J gene TRBJ2-2, with D possibly being TRBD2 (5 bases). The V end lost 1 base, the J end lost 6 bases, and 9 bases lay between the germline ends. The CDR3 runs 14 residues. CDR1 and CDR2 (germline): LGHNA, YNFKEQ. The CDR3 protein is CASSQVRGPGELFF. CDR3 nucleotide sequence: TGTGCCAGCAGCCAAGTACGAGGGCCCGGGGAGCTGTTTTTT.

The DNA of the CDR3 is TGTGCCAGCAGCTTAGCCTTAGTCGGGGGGCGGGATGAGCAGTTCTTC. This codes for CASSLALVGGRDEQFF. V and J are TRBV7-6 and TRBJ2-1, with D maybe TRBD2 (7 bases). The CDR3 contains 16 residues. Trimming took 0 bases from V and 8 from J, leaving 17 bases between them. Germline values: CDR1 SGHVS, CDR2 FNYEAQ.

J is TRBJ1-4 and V is TRBV9; 7 bases align to TRBD1. With 3 bases clipped from V and 7 bases from J, the junction kept 9 bases outside the gene matches. This CDR3 contains 15 residues. CDR1 is SGDLS, CDR2 YYNGEE, per germline. The CDR3 loop is CASSGTGELGEKLFF. CDR3 nucleotides: TGTGCCAGCAGCGGAACAGGGGAGTTGGGTGAAAAACTGTTTTTT.

This chain uses TRBV18 with TRBJ1-5; possible D gene TRBD1, 6 bases. The CDR3 is made up of 16 amino acids. CDR1 and CDR2 (germline): KGHSH, LQKENI. V lost 3 bases and J lost 0, with 12 bases in between. The CDR3 DNA sequence: TGTGCCAGCTCACCCACAGGGTCGGGTAGCAATCAGCCCCAGCATTTT. Protein sequence: CASSPTGSGSNQPQHF.

The V gene is TRBV7-2, the J gene TRBJ1-4; D is ambiguous. This CDR3 is built from 14 residues. Trimming pared 5 bases from V and 5 bases from J, leaving 12 bases between. From germline, CDR1 is SGHTA and CDR2 FQGNSA. CDR3 sequence reads: CASSADRENEKLFF. CDR3 in DNA: TGTGCCAGCAGCGCCGACCGGGAAAATGAAAAACTGTTTTTT.

The chain combines TRBV18 with TRBJ2-2; 7 nucleotides align to TRBD2. Germline-derived CDR1 and CDR2 are KGHSH and LQKENI. Trimming took 3 bases from V and 4 from J; bases not matched to a gene: 8. The CDR3 has 16 residues. CDR3 sequence: CASSPSGGGITGELFF. The CDR3 bases are TGTGCCAGCTCACCTAGCGGCGGGGGTATCACCGGGGAGCTGTTTTTT.

The genes are TRBV2 and TRBJ2-5; TRBD1 is a possible D gene (5 bases). Germline V gene lookup returns CDR1 SNHLY and CDR2 FYNNEI. The CDR3 runs to 13 residues. V was shortened by 8 bases and J by 2 bases, with 12 bases between the two germline ends. The CDR3 loop reads CASYLRAQETQYF. In DNA, the CDR3 is TGTGCCAGCTACCTCAGGGCACAAGAGACCCAGTACTTC.

The rearrangement links TRBV2 to TRBJ1-1, with 7 nucleotides matching TRBD1. V dropped 6 bases and J dropped 4; count of bases not matched to a gene: 5. Germline V lookup: CDR1 SNHLY, CDR2 FYNNEI. The CDR3 sequence is 13 residues long. CDR3 region: CASSPDRSTEAFF. The CDR3 bases are TGTGCCAGCAGCCCGGACAGGAGCACTGAAGCTTTCTTT.

The table lists this clone with a count of one. The CDR3 nucleotides read TGTGCCAGTAGTACCTCCTACAGGGTTGATGAAAAACTGTTTTTT. Its protein is CASSTSYRVDEKLFF. The chain employs TRBV19 and TRBJ1-4; possible D gene TRBD1, 6 bases. Trimming stripped 4 bases from V and 6 bases from J, with 15 bases between. Germline assignment: CDR1 LNHDA and CDR2 SQIVND (reference sequence). The CDR3 covers 15 residues.

The V and J genes are TRBV12-3 or TRBV12-4 and TRBJ1-1, with D hard to call. The V end was cut by 6 bases, the J end by 6 bases, with 14 bases between. The CDR3 has 13 amino acids. The CDR3 coding sequence is TGTGCCAGCAGCCGCAGAGGTTTTCCTGAAGCTTTCTTT. Amino acids: CASSRRGFPEAFF.

The chain employs TRBV7-2 and TRBJ1-2; no reliable D call. The germline gives CDR1 SGHTA, CDR2 FQGNSA. Trimming took off 1 base at V and 8 bases at J, with 11 bases between the two ends. The CDR3 totals 13 residues. The CDR3 nucleotides are TGTGCCAGCAGCTTAGGGGCAGACGACGGCTACACCTTC. It is translated as CASSLGADDGYTF.

This sequence joins TRBV3-1 (or the pseudogene TRBV3-2) and TRBJ1-1, with D perhaps TRBD1 (6 bases). Germline loops: CDR1 LGHDT, CDR2 YNNKEL (reference sequence). The CDR3 loop spans 15 amino acids. V lost 1 base and J 6 bases, leaving 15 bases between the germline ends. CDR3 loop: CASSQGEQGGAEAFF. The CDR3 DNA reads as TGTGCCAGCAGCCAAGGGGAACAGGGAGGGGCTGAAGCTTTCTTT.

This clone was detected only once. V usage is TRBV29-1 and J usage is TRBJ2-7; D is perhaps TRBD1 (6 bases). This CDR3 is 13 amino acids long. V was pared by 3 bases and J by 3 bases, with 12 bases between. CDR1 is SQVTM, CDR2 ANQGSEA, per germline. In nucleotides, the CDR3 is TGCAGCGTTGACGGGACACCAGGCTACGAGCAGTACTTC. It encodes CSVDGTPGYEQYF.

The gene calls are TRBV5-8 and TRBJ1-5; TRBD1 agrees at 10 bases. The CDR3 totals 16 residues. Germline CDR1 SGHTS, CDR2 YDEGEE. The V and J ends lost 4 bases and 3 bases, in that order; junction bases with no gene match: 7. The CDR3 DNA sequence: TGTGCCAGCAGCCGGACAGGGGGGATTCCCAATCAGCCCCAGCATTTT. Protein product: CASSRTGGIPNQPQHF.

This rearrangement joins TRBV5-1 to TRBJ1-2; no clear D. Germline V gives CDR1 SGHRS, CDR2 YFSETQ. CDR3 size: 14 residues. Between the trimmed V and J ends, which lost 7 bases and 7 bases, there was a span of 20 bases. CDR3 sequence: CASRNLAGIGGYTF. Written as DNA, the CDR3 is TGCGCCAGCCGGAACTTGGCGGGAATAGGTGGCTACACCTTC.

The chain combines TRBV29-1 with TRBJ1-5, with 8 bases aligning to TRBD1. Germline V gives CDR1 SQVTM, CDR2 ANQGSEA. This CDR3 has 18 amino acids. Trimming removed 8 bases from V and 0 bases from J; junction bases left unmatched: 18. For the CDR3, the DNA is TGCAGCCAAGCCGCAACGGGACAGGCCTACTATAGCAATCAGCCCCAGCATTTT. This codes for CSQAATGQAYYSNQPQHF.

The chain combines TRBV3-1 (or the pseudogene TRBV3-2) with TRBJ2-3; no definite D call. The germline V and J ends were trimmed by 0 bases and 10 bases, with 14 bases remaining between them. CDR3 size: 14 residues. In germline, CDR1 is LGHDT, CDR2 YNNKEL (reference sequence). The CDR3 nucleotides are TGTGCCAGCAGCCAAGATACCTCCTCGCGAGCGCAGTATTTT. This codes for CASSQDTSSRAQYF.

The chain couples TRBV5-5 to TRBJ1-4; D remains ambiguous. V was trimmed by 4 bases and J by 7 bases, leaving 14 bases between them. CDR3 size: 14 residues. The V gene's germline CDR1 is SGHKS and CDR2 YYEKEE (reference sequence). CDR3 region: CASSPTPGSEKLFF. In DNA form, the CDR3 reads TGTGCCAGCAGCCCCACCCCCGGTTCTGAAAAACTGTTTTTT.

The chain couples TRBV5-6 to TRBJ2-2, with D perhaps matching TRBD1 (5 bases). CDR1 and CDR2 from the germline V gene are SGHDT and YYEEEE. V lost 4 bases and J 6 bases, leaving 13 bases between the germline ends. This CDR3 spans 14 amino acids. This chain's CDR3 is CASSVPTESGELFF. In nucleotides, the CDR3 is TGTGCCAGCAGCGTACCGACAGAATCCGGGGAGCTGTTTTTT. The whole variable domain, filled in from reference TRBV5-6 and TRBJ2-2, reads DAGVTQSPTHLIKTRGQQVTLRCSPKSGHDTVSWYQQALGQGPQFIFQYYEEEERQRGNFPDRFSGHQFPNYSSELNVNALLLGDSALYLCASSVPTESGELFFGEGSRLTVL.

This clone was picked up a small number of times. The chain carries TRBV9 and TRBJ1-1; D is undetermined. Between the trimmed V and J ends, which lost 4 bases and 1 base, there was a span of 8 bases. In germline, CDR1 is SGDLS, CDR2 YYNGEE. The CDR3 is 13 residues long. Here the CDR3 DNA reads TGTGCCAGCAGCCCCAGGCAGAACACTGAAGCTTTCTTT. It yields the protein CASSPRQNTEAFF. The whole variable domain, filled in from reference TRBV9 and TRBJ1-1, reads DSGVTQTPKHLITATGQRVTLRCSPRSGDLSVYWYQQSLDQGLQFLIQYYNGEERAKGNILERFSAQQFPDLHSELNLSSLELGDSALYFCASSPRQNTEAFFGQGTRLTVV.

The chain uses TRBV5-1 and TRBJ1-2; D is unclear. V dropped 0 bases and J dropped 8 bases, with 17 bases sitting between them. Germline V CDR1 and CDR2: SGHRS, YFSETQ. The CDR3 is 15 residues long. Here the CDR3 DNA reads TGCGCCAGCAGCTTGGAGGCACGACCAAGGAGCGGCTACACCTTC. Residues: CASSLEARPRSGYTF.

The J gene is TRBJ1-2, the V gene TRBV24-1; no reliable D call. The CDR3 contains 15 residues. The ends were cut back, 4 bases at V and 1 base at J, with 12 bases in the middle. Germline CDR1 and CDR2: KGHDR and SFDVKD. The CDR3 nucleotides read TGTGCCACCAGTGACGCGGGTTCCCTTAACTATGGCTACACCTTC. It translates to CATSDAGSLNYGYTF.

V is TRBV30 and J is TRBJ1-1, with D unclear. Germline CDR1 reads GTSNPN; CDR2 reads SVGIG (reference sequence). Trimming left V 4 bases short and J 2 bases short, with 17 bases between. The length of the CDR3 is 15 residues. The CDR3 sequence is CAWTFSPVANTEAFF. The CDR3 DNA is TGTGCCTGGACCTTTTCACCTGTAGCCAACACTGAAGCTTTCTTT.

The V and J genes are TRBV19 and TRBJ2-7, with D possibly TRBD1 on 6 matching bases. The length of the CDR3 is 15 residues. Per the germline V gene, CDR1 is LNHDA and CDR2 is SQIVND (reference sequence). V was cut by 6 bases and J by 1 base, with 16 bases left in between. This CDR3 reads CASRDTGTGSYEQYF. In nucleotides, the CDR3 is TGTGCCAGTAGAGACACAGGGACGGGTTCCTACGAGCAGTACTTC.

This chain links TRBV5-3 with TRBJ2-5; 7 bases match TRBD2. TRBV5-3 is classed as an ORF, of uncertain function. This CDR3 is built from 15 residues. Germline trimming cut 4 bases from V and 4 bases from J; bases unmatched to any gene: 10. CDR3 DNA: TGTGCCAGAAGCCCTCGGACTAGTCGGACAGAGACCCAGTACTTC. This gives the protein CARSPRTSRTETQYF.

V usage is TRBV7-8 and J usage is TRBJ2-1; D is perhaps TRBD1 (5 bases). The germline V gene encodes CDR1 SGHVS and CDR2 FQNEAQ. V lost 2 bases to trimming and J lost 3 bases, with 17 bases between them. The CDR3 length is 17 residues. The CDR3 region has the DNA TGTGCCAGCAGCTTAAGAGCGCTGCGGCAGGGCTACAATGAGCAGTTCTTC. This codes for CASSLRALRQGYNEQFF.

The chain joins TRBV7-2 to TRBJ2-1, with 10 bases fitting TRBD2. J gave up 7 bases and V 1 base, and 7 bases lay outside the gene matches. Germline V lookup: CDR1 SGHTA, CDR2 FQGNSA. This CDR3 has 16 amino acids. CDR3 DNA sequence: TGTGCCAGCAGCTTAGGGCTAGCGGGGGCTCTGAATGAGCAGTTCTTC. It is translated as CASSLGLAGALNEQFF.

The chain is built from TRBV5-1 and TRBJ1-5; 7 nucleotides align to TRBD1. The CDR3 runs 15 residues. Germline loops: CDR1 SGHRS, CDR2 YFSETQ. Trimming removed 4 bases from V and 0 bases from J; junction bases left unmatched: 4. CDR3 loop: CASSPGGISNQPQHF. The CDR3 DNA follows: TGCGCCAGCAGCCCAGGGGGAATTAGCAATCAGCCCCAGCATTTT.

The gene calls are TRBV2 and TRBJ1-1; TRBD1 matches at 7 bases. J lost 4 bases, V lost 9 bases, and 8 bases had no gene match. Germline CDR1 reads SNHLY; CDR2 reads FYNNEI. This CDR3 spans 13 amino acids. CDR3 residues: CARKDRRGTEAFF. For the CDR3, the DNA is TGTGCCAGAAAGGACAGGAGAGGCACTGAAGCTTTCTTT.

V is TRBV19 and J is TRBJ2-7, with TRBD1 matching 7 bases. CDR3 length: 16 amino acids. Germline V gene sequence: CDR1 LNHDA, CDR2 SQIVND (reference sequence). The V and J ends lost 1 base and 4 bases, in that order; junction bases with no gene match: 10. For the CDR3, the DNA is TGTGCCAGTAGTATAGGGGACAGTGGAATAGGGTACGAGCAGTACTTC. It yields the protein CASSIGDSGIGYEQYF.

This chain connects TRBV5-6 to TRBJ1-6; a weak D match, TRBD1 (5 bases). The CDR3 is made up of 14 amino acids. V lost 0 bases and J lost 10, with 11 bases in between. Germline lookup yields CDR1 SGHDT and CDR2 YYEEEE. The CDR3 nucleotides are TGTGCCAGCAGCTTGGCAGGGTTGAGGTCACCCCTCCACTTT. This codes for CASSLAGLRSPLHF.

The gene calls are TRBV5-1 and TRBJ1-2; TRBD1 might be the D (6 bases). CDR1 and CDR2 (germline): SGHRS, YFSETQ. CDR3 length equals 13 residues. V lost 0 bases, J lost 6 bases, and 9 bases lay in between. The CDR3, as DNA: TGCGCCAGCAGCTTGGGGAACAGGGATGGCTACACCTTC. Amino acid sequence: CASSLGNRDGYTF.